These T cell receptor beta chains were read from a single sample in a study. Each CDR3 protein gets one entry after TCRdb re-called the 5' RACE reads with MiXCR. In the table there are approximately 60,000 distinct CDR3 sequences, about 22% of which are singletons. The sample consisted of memory CD4+ T cells sorted from a lymph node. The receptors come from a female donor with breast cancer. Both conserved end residues are part of each CDR3. D genes are given only for firm matches. Clone size is stated in some rows and not others, as once, few, many or a class when expanded.

d_gene,j_gene,abundance,v_gene,CDR3aa
-,TRBJ2-7,few,TRBV4-1,CASSQGGDAYEQYF
-,TRBJ1-4,-,TRBV4-2,CASSHPTGGAGGNEKLFF
TRBD1,TRBJ2-1,many,TRBV6-2/TRBV6-3,CASSSGTGGYEQFF
-,TRBJ1-1,medium-sized,TRBV7-8,CASSPRVIVNTEAFF
TRBD1,TRBJ2-6,-,TRBV5-1,CASWKVPGQGPAGGANVLTF
-,TRBJ2-7,few,TRBV6-1,CASSEEGNRGF
TRBD2,TRBJ2-7,-,TRBV20-1,CSAGMVAGANEQYF
-,TRBJ2-1,once,TRBV2,CASSPDGGSDEQFF
TRBD2,TRBJ2-2,few,TRBV6-5,CASRAPGAGGPGELFF
-,TRBJ1-4,-,TRBV5-4,CASSRNSATNERLFF
-,TRBJ2-1,-,TRBV10-2,CASKHGYEQCF
TRBD2,TRBJ2-1,-,TRBV11-2,CASSLDIRTSGRHNEQFF
-,TRBJ2-7,-,TRBV5-1,CASSGDQGYEQYF
-,TRBJ2-3,many,TRBV6-6,CASSHYGETGGQYF
-,TRBJ1-1,-,TRBV5-6,CASSGARGTEAFF
TRBD1,TRBJ2-3,-,TRBV7-2,CASSLQGARGTDTQYF
-,TRBJ1-3,few,TRBV4-2,CASSLRDDASGNTIYF
TRBD2,TRBJ2-3,many,TRBV7-3,CASSERGLAGADTQYF
-,TRBJ2-6,few,TRBV9,CASSPLSGGANVLTF
TRBD1,TRBJ1-1,few,TRBV5-1,CASSSTVTGLSAFF
-,TRBJ1-1,-,TRBV9,CAAPQDMNTEAFF
TRBD2,TRBJ2-1,few,TRBV6-2/TRBV6-3,CASSYSLGGRGYNEQFF
TRBD2,TRBJ2-1,-,TRBV3-1,CASSRGTSGEQFF
TRBD2,TRBJ2-1,-,TRBV6-2/TRBV6-3,CASSYPLLAGGNEQFF
-,TRBJ1-2,many,TRBV7-2,CAISRGRSYGYTF
-,TRBJ1-1,-,TRBV29-1,CSASRAEAFF
-,TRBJ2-3,few,TRBV7-2,CASSLALAQYF
TRBD1,TRBJ2-7,few,TRBV5-1,CASSLSPGQGSEQYF
-,TRBJ2-3,many,TRBV7-8,CASSLVSAYTQYF
-,TRBJ2-1,few,TRBV7-9,CASSLEADNEQFF
-,TRBJ1-2,-,TRBV20-1,CSAALPARGSNGYTF
-,TRBJ1-5,-,TRBV7-8,CASSASPGQDNQPQHF
TRBD2,TRBJ2-5,few,TRBV20-1,CSADSPGLGGKGETQYF
-,TRBJ2-7,few,TRBV9,CASSVAGDPSYEQYF
-,TRBJ1-2,few,TRBV24-1,CATSDGGRPSNYGYTF
-,TRBJ2-7,few,TRBV6-5,CASSYDGTIFWYF
-,TRBJ1-1,few,TRBV11-2,CASSPGGGHTEAFF
-,TRBJ2-5,-,TRBV5-1,CASSHEGSKQETQYF
-,TRBJ2-1,-,TRBV7-9,CASSPPVDGSYNEQFF
-,TRBJ2-3,-,TRBV20-1,CSASSHYTDTQYF